The 24 T cell receptor beta chains in this list originate from one sample, sequenced in a study of cytomegalovirus exposure and HLA in healthy donors (dated by TCRdb to about 2017). Libraries were constructed by the immunoSEQ multiplex PCR assay. For the multiplex PCR, a mixture combining 60 forward primers for TCR Vbeta segments and 13 reverse primers for TCR Jbeta segments was used. TCRdb limited this immuneACCESS table to in-frame rearrangements with V and J called. A share of clones is missing; checked studies link under half to unresolved V genes, and the rest is unexplained. For this sample the table gives about 160,000 clones, of which 80% to 90% were detected only once. Approximately 2.4% of the sample belongs to the ten largest clones. Sample: PBMCs. Source of these receptors: a male donor in good health and CMV-seronegative.

This chain uses TRBV29-1 with TRBJ2-2, with 10 bases lining up with TRBD2. Germline assignment: CDR1 SQVTM and CDR2 ANQGSEA. V shed 7 bases and J 1 base; nucleotides not matched to a gene: 6. This CDR3 region has 15 residues. This chain's CDR3 is CSGVLAGMNTGELFF. The CDR3, as DNA: TGCAGCGGCGTACTAGCGGGGATGAACACCGGGGAGCTGTTTTTT.

This CDR3 is CAWSSGTANQPQHF. Here the CDR3 DNA reads TGTGCCTGGAGTTCGGGGACAGCTAATCAGCCCCAGCATTTT. The V call is TRBV30, the J call TRBJ1-5, with TRBD1 identical over 7 bases. The CDR3 contains 14 residues. Germline-derived CDR1 and CDR2 are GTSNPN and SVGIG (reference sequence). The V gene end was trimmed by 2 bases and the J gene end by 4 bases; junction bases not matched to a gene: 5.

This clone showed up just once. The chain recombines TRBV28 with TRBJ2-1; 12 bases are shared with TRBD2. This CDR3 is built from 19 residues. The germline CDR1 and CDR2 sequences are MDHEN and SYDVKM. J gave up 7 bases and V 7 bases, and 20 bases lay outside the gene matches. The CDR3 loop reads CASTFIGLAGGPFLNEQFF. For the CDR3, the DNA is TGTGCCAGCACCTTTATCGGGCTAGCGGGAGGGCCTTTTTTGAATGAGCAGTTCTTC.

V usage is TRBV4-1 and J usage is TRBJ2-5; maybe TRBD2 (5 bases). Germline CDR1 is MGHRA and CDR2 is YSYEKL. This CDR3 spans 16 amino acids. V shed 4 bases and J shed 0 bases, with 15 bases lying between them. The CDR3: CASSRLLGADQETQYF. The CDR3 coding sequence is TGCGCCAGCAGCCGCCTCTTAGGAGCGGACCAAGAGACCCAGTACTTC.

The chain employs TRBV2 and TRBJ2-5, with a possible D match to TRBD2 (6 bases). This CDR3 is 15 amino acids long. The germline V and J ends were trimmed by 4 bases and 1 base, with 13 bases remaining between them. From germline, CDR1 is SNHLY and CDR2 FYNNEI. CDR3 DNA: TGTGCCAGCAGTGGTCTACGGGGGACCCAAGAGACCCAGTACTTC. The encoded protein is CASSGLRGTQETQYF.

This clone was seen a few times. V is TRBV2 and J is TRBJ1-3; a weak D match, TRBD1 (5 bases). Trimming pared 6 bases from V and 1 base from J, leaving 13 bases between. The CDR3 loop spans 15 amino acids. Looked up from germline, CDR1 is SNHLY and CDR2 is FYNNEI. This CDR3 is CASSLTVLSGNTIYF. In DNA form, the CDR3 reads TGTGCCAGCAGCCTGACAGTCCTTTCTGGAAACACCATATATTTT.

V gene TRBV13 combines with J gene TRBJ2-1; D perhaps matches TRBD2 (5 bases). V lost 5 bases to trimming and J lost 3 bases, with 20 bases between them. CDR3 length equals 17 residues. Per germline, CDR1 PRHDT and CDR2 FYEKMQ (reference sequence). This chain's CDR3 is CASSERLKDLNYNEQFF. The CDR3 bases are TGTGCCAGCAGCGAAAGACTTAAGGACTTAAACTACAATGAGCAGTTCTTC.

The rearrangement links TRBV6-5 to TRBJ2-1, with 12 bases matching TRBD2. Germline V gene data show CDR1 as MNHEY and CDR2 as SVGAGI. The CDR3 sequence is 16 residues long. V lost 2 bases, J lost 12 bases, and 11 bases stayed unmatched. CDR3 bases: TGTGCCAGCAGTTACCAATCTAGCGGGGGGGTCGGTGGGCAGTTCTTC. Amino acids: CASSYQSSGGVGGQFF.

The chain employs TRBV10-3 and TRBJ2-2; perhaps TRBD1 as D (5 bases). CDR1 is ENHRY, CDR2 SYGVKD, per germline. V was cut by 0 bases and J by 2 bases, with 10 bases left in between. This CDR3 region has 16 residues. CDR3 region: CAISESRTFNTGELFF. The CDR3 bases are TGTGCCATCAGTGAGTCCCGGACATTTAACACCGGGGAGCTGTTTTTT.

V usage is TRBV6-5 and J usage is TRBJ2-7, with 11 bases that match TRBD1. The CDR3 is made up of 15 amino acids. CDR1 MNHEY and CDR2 SVGAGI come from the germline V gene. Germline trimming cut 7 bases from V and 5 bases from J; bases unmatched to any gene: 10. CDR3 amino acids: CASNYGQGALDEQYF. The CDR3 region has the DNA TGTGCCAGCAACTACGGACAGGGGGCCTTGGACGAGCAGTACTTC.

V usage is TRBV20-1 and J usage is TRBJ1-1; no definite D call. The CDR3 length is 11 residues. Trimming cost V 6 bases and J 8 bases, with 13 bases left between them. Germline CDR1 and CDR2: DFQATT and SNEGSKA (reference sequence). Here the CDR3 DNA reads TGCAGTGCGAGGTACGCAAGAGAAGCTTTCTTT. The encoded protein is CSARYAREAFF.

This chain connects TRBV9 to TRBJ1-3, with a tentative D call TRBD1 (5 bases). Trimming shortened V by 0 bases and J by 0 bases, and 10 bases separated the two germline ends. The germline V gene encodes CDR1 SGDLS and CDR2 YYNGEE. This CDR3 spans 16 amino acids. CDR3: CASSVARQPSGNTIYF. CDR3 in DNA: TGTGCCAGCAGCGTAGCTCGACAGCCCTCTGGAAACACCATATATTTT.

This clone was recorded once. V gene TRBV7-3 combines with J gene TRBJ2-3; 8 bases are a match to TRBD2. There are 15 residues in the CDR3. In germline, CDR1 is SGHTA, CDR2 FQGTGA. Trimming at V came to 5 bases and at J to 6 bases, leaving 10 bases not matched to a gene. The CDR3 DNA reads TGTGCCAGCAGCCCCGCGCGGGAGGAGTATGATACGCAGTATTTT. This codes for CASSPAREEYDTQYF.

The J gene is TRBJ1-5, the V gene TRBV28, with 10 bases aligning to TRBD1. Germline CDR1 and CDR2: MDHEN and SYDVKM. The CDR3 totals 14 residues. V gave up 6 bases and J gave up 7 bases; unmatched junction bases: 6. Here the CDR3 DNA reads TGTGCCAGCAGCATGACAGGGGGCGTACAGCCCCAGCATTTT. Translation: CASSMTGGVQPQHF.

The CDR3 coding sequence is TGCAGCGTTGGAGTTACAGGGGTCCCCGGGGAGCTGTTTTTT. As protein: CSVGVTGVPGELFF. This chain connects TRBV29-1 to TRBJ2-2; 7 bases match TRBD1. Trimming cost V 4 bases and J 6 bases; bases outside gene matches: 8. Germline lookup yields CDR1 SQVTM and CDR2 ANQGSEA. This CDR3 contains 14 residues.

The chain has TRBV28 and TRBJ2-7; the match to TRBD1 covers 8 bases. The CDR3 extends over 15 amino acids. Trimming cost V 8 bases and J 0 bases; bases outside gene matches: 9. CDR1 is MDHEN, CDR2 SYDVKM, per germline. CDR3 DNA sequence: TGTGCCAGCCCGGTGGCGGGACAGGACTCCTACGAGCAGTACTTC. It translates to CASPVAGQDSYEQYF.

The chain combines TRBV5-1 with TRBJ1-5; no firm D call. Germline V gives CDR1 SGHRS, CDR2 YFSETQ. The CDR3 totals 13 residues. Trimming left V 5 bases short and J 0 bases short, with 6 bases between. The CDR3 protein is CASSSDSNQPQHF. CDR3 DNA: TGCGCCAGCAGTTCAGATAGCAATCAGCCCCAGCATTTT. The full variable domain, with the rest looked up from reference TRBV5-1 and TRBJ1-5, is KAGVTQTPRYLIKTRGQQVTLSCSPISGHRSVSWYQQTPGQGLQFLFEYFSETQRNKGNFPGRFSGRQFSNSRSEMNVSTLELGDSALYLCASSSDSNQPQHFGDGTRLSIL.

This CDR3 reads CASSEYQSGRSNEQFF. The CDR3 DNA reads as TGTGCCAGCAGTGAATATCAAAGCGGGAGGTCTAATGAGCAGTTCTTC. The chain has TRBV25-1 and TRBJ2-1; 9 bases map to TRBD2. This CDR3 has 16 residues. CDR1 and CDR2 from the germline V gene are MGHDK and SYGVNS. V lost 0 bases to trimming and J lost 7 bases; unmatched junction nucleotides: 7.

This clone occurred a few times. This chain joins TRBV5-1 and TRBJ2-7, with D possibly TRBD1 on 6 matching bases. V was cut by 4 bases and J by 0 bases, with 8 bases left in between. The CDR3 contains 13 residues. CDR1 is SGHRS, CDR2 YFSETQ, per germline. CDR3 sequence reads: CASSRDTSYEQYF. The CDR3 nucleotides read TGCGCCAGCAGCCGGGACACCTCCTACGAGCAGTACTTC.

V and J are TRBV5-1 and TRBJ2-7; 8 bases fit TRBD1. Trimming removed 0 bases from V and 1 base from J; junction bases left unmatched: 3. Germline V CDR1 and CDR2: SGHRS, YFSETQ. This CDR3 has 15 residues. Written as DNA, the CDR3 is TGCGCCAGCAGCTTGGGGGGACAGGAGTCCTACGAGCAGTACTTC. Its translation: CASSLGGQESYEQYF.

This chain links TRBV29-1 with TRBJ2-7; D possibly corresponds to TRBD1 (5 bases). From germline, CDR1 is SQVTM and CDR2 ANQGSEA. V was trimmed by 3 bases and J by 2 bases, leaving 8 bases between them. This CDR3 region has 12 residues. The CDR3 DNA reads TGCAGCGTTGATAAGGGGCCCTACGAGCAGTACTTC. It yields the protein CSVDKGPYEQYF.

This clone was counted only a few times. The V call is TRBV4-3, the J call TRBJ1-1; 8 bases align to TRBD1. After removal of 4 bases from V and 5 bases from J, the junction contained 15 bases not matched to a gene. CDR1 and CDR2 from the germline V gene are LGHNA and YSLEER. The CDR3 spans 17 residues. The CDR3 sequence is CASSLSTVTGVRTEAFF. In DNA form, the CDR3 reads TGCGCCAGCAGCCTATCGACCGTGACAGGGGTGAGGACTGAAGCTTTCTTT.

About this clone itself: One end of the junction fails to match germline, which may point to a read error. This rearrangement joins TRBV28 to TRBJ1-5, with D unclear. CDR3 length equals 13 residues. Germline V gene lookup returns CDR1 MDHEN and CDR2 SYDVKM. CDR3 loop: CASSLSGNQPQHF. The DNA for the CDR3 is TGTGCCAGCAGTTTATCAGGCAACCAGCCCCAGCATTTT.

V gene TRBV15 combines with J gene TRBJ1-1; TRBD1 matches at 7 bases. V shed 5 bases, J shed 0 bases, and the junction held 6 bases outside the gene matches. Looked up from germline, CDR1 is LNHNV and CDR2 is YYDKDF (reference sequence). CDR3 length equals 15 residues. CDR3 in DNA: TGTGCCACCAGCCAACACAGGGGATTGAACACTGAAGCTTTCTTT. Protein: CATSQHRGLNTEAFF.